The 22 T cell receptor beta chains reported below all come from one sample, sequenced in a study of cytomegalovirus exposure and HLA in healthy donors (dated by TCRdb to about 2017). To prepare the library, the immunoSEQ multiplex PCR assay was applied. TCRdb obtained this table from immuneACCESS and retained in-frame rearrangements with V and J assigned. These tables miss some clones; where compared with another copy, unresolved V genes account for less than half of the shortfall, and the remainder is unexplained. The sample contains 250,000 to 400,000 clones, roughly 86% of them found a single time. The ten largest clones capture roughly 0.88% of the sample. The source material was PBMCs. The receptors were gathered from a man aged 30-40 years in good health and CMV-seronegative.

In the case of this clone: Other DNA sequences in the same sample also yield this CDR3. This chain joins TRBV27 and TRBJ1-5; D not resolved. Germline CDR1 MNHEY, CDR2 SMNVEV (reference sequence). The CDR3 contains 13 residues. V was trimmed by 4 bases and J by 0 bases, leaving 4 bases between them. CDR3 sequence reads: CASSSYSNQPQHF. In DNA, the CDR3 is TGTGCCAGCAGTTCTTATAGCAATCAGCCCCAGCATTTT.

A word on this clone: Other DNA sequences in this sample translate to the same CDR3. The rearrangement uses TRBV7-6 and TRBJ2-7; 8 bases match TRBD2. The CDR3 covers 14 residues. V was clipped by 1 base and J by 3 bases; unmatched bases: 2. Germline loops: CDR1 SGHVS, CDR2 FNYEAQ. CDR3 loop: CASSLGRGGYEQYF. The CDR3 nucleotides are TGTGCCAGCAGCTTAGGACGGGGGGGCTACGAGCAGTACTTC.

This clone was seen just once. The J gene is TRBJ1-1, the V gene TRBV6-5, with 8 positions matching TRBD1. This CDR3 region has 15 residues. Germline V gene sequence: CDR1 MNHEY, CDR2 SVGAGI. V lost 1 base, J lost 4 bases, and 5 bases stayed unmatched. CDR3 nucleotides: TGTGCCAGCAGTTACTTTGGACAGGGTATCACTGAAGCTTTCTTT. Its protein is CASSYFGQGITEAFF.

The rearrangement links TRBV5-1 to TRBJ1-1, with D tentatively TRBD1 (6 bases). This CDR3 contains 14 residues. Germline CDR1 reads SGHRS; CDR2 reads YFSETQ. V was shortened by 4 bases and J by 3 bases, with 13 bases between the two germline ends. The CDR3 here is CASSPGDGYTEAFF. Written as DNA, the CDR3 is TGCGCCAGCAGCCCAGGGGACGGTTACACTGAAGCTTTCTTT.

This clone was detected a few times. The chain employs TRBV5-4 and TRBJ1-1; no clear D gene. CDR1 is SGHNT, CDR2 YYREEE, per germline (reference sequence). The CDR3 spans 11 residues. The V and J ends lost 4 bases and 2 bases respectively, with 3 bases between them. CDR3 sequence reads: CASSRNTEAFF. Here the CDR3 DNA reads TGTGCCAGCAGCCGTAACACTGAAGCTTTCTTT.

The chain joins TRBV7-6 to TRBJ2-2; tentative D call: TRBD2 (6 bases). This CDR3 comprises 16 residues. V shed 6 bases and J shed 0 bases, with 14 bases lying between them. The germline V gene encodes CDR1 SGHVS and CDR2 FNYEAQ. The CDR3 DNA reads TGTGCCAGCAGTTTAAGACTAGGCCCGAACACCGGGGAGCTGTTTTTT. This gives the protein CASSLRLGPNTGELFF.

The J gene is TRBJ1-1, the V gene TRBV27; perhaps TRBD1 as D (5 bases). Deletions cut 6 bases from V and 11 bases from J, with 13 bases between. The CDR3 runs 11 residues. Germline V gene sequence: CDR1 MNHEY, CDR2 SMNVEV (reference sequence). The CDR3 DNA reads as TGTGCCAGCAGGAATCAGGGTAAGGCTTTCTTT. Residues: CASRNQGKAFF.

J is TRBJ2-7 and V is TRBV13, with D unresolved. This CDR3 region has 13 residues. Trimming removed 1 base from V and 5 bases from J, with 9 bases in between. The germline CDR1 and CDR2 sequences are PRHDT and FYEKMQ (reference sequence). In nucleotides, the CDR3 is TGTGCCAGCAGCTTAGTTTCGGTTGACGAGCAGTACTTC. It yields the protein CASSLVSVDEQYF.

This chain joins TRBV19 and TRBJ2-3; 10 bases line up with TRBD2. The CDR3 has 17 amino acids. Germline-derived CDR1 and CDR2 are LNHDA and SQIVND (reference sequence). V shed 4 bases, J shed 0 bases, and the junction held 7 bases outside the gene matches. DNA of the CDR3: TGTGCCAGTAGTACCTACCCACTAGCGGGGAGCACAGATACGCAGTATTTT. Translated, it gives CASSTYPLAGSTDTQYF.

This rearrangement joins TRBV7-8 to TRBJ2-2, with 14 bases fitting TRBD2. This CDR3 comprises 16 residues. Looked up from germline, CDR1 is SGHVS and CDR2 is FQNEAQ. V shed 5 bases and J 6 bases; nucleotides not matched to a gene: 5. The CDR3 sequence is CASSKRTSGGSGELFF. CDR3 in DNA: TGTGCCAGCAGCAAACGGACTAGCGGGGGGTCCGGGGAGCTGTTTTTT.

V usage is TRBV5-4 and J usage is TRBJ2-1; maybe TRBD2 (6 bases). In germline, CDR1 is SGHNT, CDR2 YYREEE (reference sequence). The CDR3 covers 15 residues. Trimming left V 5 bases short and J 0 bases short, with 12 bases between. DNA of the CDR3: TGTGCCAGCAGTTGGGACTTTAGCTCCTACAATGAGCAGTTCTTC. The encoded protein is CASSWDFSSYNEQFF.

This chain joins TRBV19 and TRBJ2-4; 7 positions match TRBD1. The V gene's germline CDR1 is LNHDA and CDR2 SQIVND (reference sequence). J lost 12 bases, V lost 5 bases, and 13 bases had no gene match. The CDR3 is 14 residues long. The CDR3 nucleotides read TGTGCCAGTAGTCCGGGCCCGATACAGGGGCCTCAGTACTTC. Its translation is CASSPGPIQGPQYF.

J is TRBJ2-3 and V is TRBV5-1, with 10 bases aligning to TRBD1. J was trimmed by 4 bases and V by 3 bases; bases with no gene match: 5. This CDR3 is built from 15 residues. The germline V gene has CDR1 SGHRS and CDR2 YFSETQ. CDR3 protein: CASSSDRGRADTQYF. CDR3 DNA sequence: TGCGCCAGCAGCTCTGACAGGGGGCGGGCAGATACGCAGTATTTT.

This sequence joins TRBV7-9 and TRBJ1-4, with 8 bases identical to TRBD1. The germline V gene encodes CDR1 SEHNR and CDR2 FQNEAQ (reference sequence). V was clipped by 4 bases and J by 5 bases; unmatched bases: 9. This CDR3 spans 16 amino acids. CDR3 nucleotides: TGTGCCAGCAGCTCAATCCTGGACAGGGAGAATGAAAAACTGTTTTTT. Encoded protein: CASSSILDRENEKLFF.

V usage is TRBV4-3 and J usage is TRBJ2-7, with TRBD2 identical over 7 bases. Germline CDR1 is LGHNA and CDR2 is YSLEER. The CDR3 has 13 residues. V shed 1 base and J 3 bases; nucleotides not matched to a gene: 0. The CDR3 spells CASSQASGYEQYF. The CDR3 DNA is TGCGCCAGCAGCCAAGCTAGCGGCTACGAGCAGTACTTC.

V usage is TRBV15 and J usage is TRBJ1-4; the match to TRBD1 covers 7 bases. CDR1 is LNHNV and CDR2 is YYDKDF in the germline V gene (reference sequence). The CDR3 totals 16 residues. V was pared by 5 bases and J by 5 bases, with 11 bases of the junction left unmatched. This CDR3 reads CATSDDRARSNEKLFF. The CDR3 DNA is TGTGCCACCAGCGACGACAGGGCCAGGTCGAATGAAAAACTGTTTTTT.

The V and J genes are TRBV5-6 and TRBJ2-5; D perhaps matches TRBD2 (6 bases). V was shortened by 0 bases and J by 4 bases, with 16 bases between the two germline ends. CDR3 length: 16 residues. Per germline, CDR1 SGHDT and CDR2 YYEEEE. CDR3 loop: CASSLGRVSHLETQYF. The CDR3 nucleotides are TGTGCCAGCAGCTTGGGGAGGGTCTCTCATCTAGAGACCCAGTACTTC.

This clone was detected only a few times. The CDR3 is CASSLYLNEQYF. The CDR3 bases are TGTGCCAGCAGCTTATACTTGAACGAGCAGTACTTC. The chain employs TRBV7-2 and TRBJ2-7; D is uncertain. Germline V gives CDR1 SGHTA, CDR2 FQGNSA. V dropped 2 bases and J dropped 5 bases, with 7 bases sitting between them. This CDR3 has 12 amino acids.

This rearrangement joins TRBV6-6 to TRBJ1-2; D gene uncertain. The CDR3 covers 14 residues. Trimming took off 0 bases at V and 11 bases at J, with 16 bases between the two ends. Germline V gene data show CDR1 as MNHNY and CDR2 as SVGAGI (reference sequence). CDR3 in amino acids: CASSYSISAQTYTF. The DNA of the CDR3 is TGTGCCAGCAGTTACTCGATTTCTGCCCAGACTTACACCTTC.

The chain has TRBV5-4 and TRBJ2-3, with TRBD2 matching 8 bases. The length of the CDR3 is 16 residues. Germline V gives CDR1 SGHNT, CDR2 YYREEE (reference sequence). With V trimmed by 0 bases and J by 4 bases, 7 bases remained unmatched. CDR3 coding DNA: TGTGCCAGCAGCTTGGCCCAGCGGGGGAGGGCAGATACGCAGTATTTT. Protein sequence: CASSLAQRGRADTQYF.

The genes are TRBV2 and TRBJ2-7, with a weak D call TRBD2 (7 bases). Germline-derived CDR1 and CDR2 are SNHLY and FYNNEI. V dropped 5 bases and J dropped 4 bases, with 15 bases sitting between them. This CDR3 has 14 amino acids. CDR3 sequence reads: CASSLAKGGYEQYF. In nucleotides, the CDR3 is TGTGCCAGCAGTTTAGCCAAGGGGGGGTACGAGCAGTACTTC.

This sequence joins TRBV20-1 and TRBJ1-2, with D maybe TRBD1 (6 bases). This CDR3 comprises 11 residues. The V gene lost 4 bases and the J gene lost 9 bases, with 12 bases spanning the gap. Germline V CDR1 and CDR2: DFQATT, SNEGSKA (reference sequence). In nucleotides, the CDR3 is TGCAGTGCTATCGTGGACAGCTGCTACACCTTC. The encoded protein is CSAIVDSCYTF.